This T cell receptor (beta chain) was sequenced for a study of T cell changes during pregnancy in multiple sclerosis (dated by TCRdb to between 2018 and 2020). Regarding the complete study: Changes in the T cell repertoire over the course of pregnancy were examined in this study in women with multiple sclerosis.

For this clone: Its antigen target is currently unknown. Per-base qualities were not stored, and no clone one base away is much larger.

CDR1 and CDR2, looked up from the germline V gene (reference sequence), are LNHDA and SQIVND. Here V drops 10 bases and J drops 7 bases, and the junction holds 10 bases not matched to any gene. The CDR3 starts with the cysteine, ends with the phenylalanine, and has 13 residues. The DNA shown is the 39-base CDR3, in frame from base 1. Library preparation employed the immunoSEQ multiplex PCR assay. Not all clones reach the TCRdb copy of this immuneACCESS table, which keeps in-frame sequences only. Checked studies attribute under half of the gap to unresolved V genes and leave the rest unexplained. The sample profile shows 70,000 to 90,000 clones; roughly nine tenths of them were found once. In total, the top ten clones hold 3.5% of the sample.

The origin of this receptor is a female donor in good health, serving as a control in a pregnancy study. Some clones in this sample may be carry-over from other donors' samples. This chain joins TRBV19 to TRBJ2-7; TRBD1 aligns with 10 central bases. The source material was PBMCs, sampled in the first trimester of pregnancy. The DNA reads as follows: TGTGCCACTGGCCGGGACAGGGGAGGTGAGCAGTACTTC. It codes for CATGRDRGGEQYF.